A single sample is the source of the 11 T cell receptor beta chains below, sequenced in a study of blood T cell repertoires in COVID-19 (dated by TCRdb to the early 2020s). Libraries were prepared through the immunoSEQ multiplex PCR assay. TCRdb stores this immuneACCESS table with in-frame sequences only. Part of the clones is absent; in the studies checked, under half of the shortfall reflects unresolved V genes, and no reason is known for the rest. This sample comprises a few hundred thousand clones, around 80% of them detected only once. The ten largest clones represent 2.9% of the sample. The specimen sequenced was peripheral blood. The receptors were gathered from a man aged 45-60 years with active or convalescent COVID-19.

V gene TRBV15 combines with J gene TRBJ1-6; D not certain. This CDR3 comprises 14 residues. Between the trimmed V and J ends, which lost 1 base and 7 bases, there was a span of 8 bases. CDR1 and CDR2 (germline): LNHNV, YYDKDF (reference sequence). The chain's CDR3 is CATSRGAENSPLHF. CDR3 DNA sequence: TGTGCCACCAGCAGAGGGGCCGAAAATTCACCCCTCCACTTT. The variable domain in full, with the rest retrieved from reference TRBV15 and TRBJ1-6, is DAMVIQNPRYQVTQFGKPVTLSCSQTLNHNVMYWYQQKSSQAPKLLFHYYDKDFNNEADTPDNFQSRRPNTSFCFLDIRSPGLGDTAMYLCATSRGAENSPLHFGNGTRLTVT.

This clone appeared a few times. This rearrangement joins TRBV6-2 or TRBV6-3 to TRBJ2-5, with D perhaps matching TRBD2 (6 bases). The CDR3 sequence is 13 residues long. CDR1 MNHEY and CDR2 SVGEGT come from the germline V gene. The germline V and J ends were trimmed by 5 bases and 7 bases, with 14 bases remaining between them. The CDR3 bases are TGTGCCAGCAGTAGGGATAAAGCGGGGACCCAGTACTTC. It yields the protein CASSRDKAGTQYF.

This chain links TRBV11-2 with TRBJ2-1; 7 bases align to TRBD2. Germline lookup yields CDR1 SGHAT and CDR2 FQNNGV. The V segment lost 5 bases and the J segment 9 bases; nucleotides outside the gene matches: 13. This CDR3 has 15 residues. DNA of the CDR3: TGTGCCAGCAGCCCCTCTAGCGGAGGTGAGAGTGAGCAGTTCTTC. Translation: CASSPSSGGESEQFF.

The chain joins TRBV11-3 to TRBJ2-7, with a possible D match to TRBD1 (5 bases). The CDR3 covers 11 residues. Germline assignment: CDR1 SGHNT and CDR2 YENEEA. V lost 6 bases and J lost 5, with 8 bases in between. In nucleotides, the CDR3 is TGTGCCAGCAGTCTAGGGGACGAGCAGTACTTC. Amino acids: CASSLGDEQYF. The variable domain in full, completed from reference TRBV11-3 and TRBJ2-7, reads EAGVVQSPRYKIIEKKQPVAFWCNPISGHNTLYWYLQNLGQGPELLIRYENEEAVDDSQLPKDRFSAERLKGVDSTLKIQPAELGDSAVYLCASSLGDEQYFGPGTRLTVT.

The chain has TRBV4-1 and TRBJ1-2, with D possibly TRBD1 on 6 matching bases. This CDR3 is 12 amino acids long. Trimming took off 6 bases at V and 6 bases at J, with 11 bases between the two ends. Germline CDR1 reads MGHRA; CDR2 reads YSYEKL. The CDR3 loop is CASRANRDGYTF. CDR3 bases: TGCGCCAGCAGGGCTAACAGGGATGGCTACACCTTC.

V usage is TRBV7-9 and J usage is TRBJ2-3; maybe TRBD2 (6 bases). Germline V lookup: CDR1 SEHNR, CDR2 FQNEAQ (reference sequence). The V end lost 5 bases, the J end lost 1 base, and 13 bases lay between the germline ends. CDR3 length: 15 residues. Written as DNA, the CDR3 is TGTGCCAGCAGCCCCGCGGCGGGGCGCACAGATACGCAGTATTTT. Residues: CASSPAAGRTDTQYF.

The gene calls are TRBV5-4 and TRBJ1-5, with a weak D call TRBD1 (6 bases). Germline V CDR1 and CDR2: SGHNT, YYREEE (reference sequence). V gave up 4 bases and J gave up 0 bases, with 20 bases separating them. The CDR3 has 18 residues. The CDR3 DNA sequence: TGTGCCAGCAGCAGGGGGACACTTGAGGTTTATAGCAATCAGCCCCAGCATTTT. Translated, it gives CASSRGTLEVYSNQPQHF. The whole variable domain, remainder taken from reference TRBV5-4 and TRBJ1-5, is ETGVTQSPTHLIKTRGQQVTLRCSSQSGHNTVSWYQQALGQGPQFIFQYYREEENGRGNFPPRFSGLQFPNYSSELNVNALELDDSALYLCASSRGTLEVYSNQPQHFGDGTRLSIL.

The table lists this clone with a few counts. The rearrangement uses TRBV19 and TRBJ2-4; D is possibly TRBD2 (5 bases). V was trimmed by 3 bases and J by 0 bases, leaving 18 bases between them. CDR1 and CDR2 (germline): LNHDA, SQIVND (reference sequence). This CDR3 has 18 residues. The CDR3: CASSIGSVSRGAKNIQYF. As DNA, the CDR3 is TGTGCCAGTAGTATCGGGTCTGTGAGCCGGGGAGCCAAAAACATTCAGTACTTC.

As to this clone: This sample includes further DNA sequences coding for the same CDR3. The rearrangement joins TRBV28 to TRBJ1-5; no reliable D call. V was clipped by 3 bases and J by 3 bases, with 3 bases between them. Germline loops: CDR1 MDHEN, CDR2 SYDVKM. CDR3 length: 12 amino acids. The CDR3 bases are TGTGCCAGCAGTTTTCTCAATCAGCCCCAGCATTTT. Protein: CASSFLNQPQHF.

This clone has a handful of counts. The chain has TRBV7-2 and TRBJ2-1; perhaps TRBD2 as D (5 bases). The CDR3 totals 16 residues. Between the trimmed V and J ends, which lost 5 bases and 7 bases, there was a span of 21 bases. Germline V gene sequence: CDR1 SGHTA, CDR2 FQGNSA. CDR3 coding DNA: TGTGCCAGCAGCCCAAATGGCGGGTGGTCTGAAAATGAGCAGTTCTTC. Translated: CASSPNGGWSENEQFF.

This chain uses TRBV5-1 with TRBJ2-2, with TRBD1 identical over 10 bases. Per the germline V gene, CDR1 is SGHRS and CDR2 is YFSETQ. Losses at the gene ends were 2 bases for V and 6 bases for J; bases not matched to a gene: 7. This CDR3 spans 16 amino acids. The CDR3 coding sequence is TGCGCCAGCAGCTTTTCCGGGACAGGGGTTGCCGGGGAGCTGTTTTTT. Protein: CASSFSGTGVAGELFF.